This TCR beta chain came from a study of response to subunit inactivated influenza vaccine. Per the germline V gene, CDR1 is SNHLY and CDR2 is FYNNEI. The CDR3 is 14 residues long. After removal of 6 bases from V and 3 bases from J, the junction contained 8 bases not matched to a gene. TCRdb ran MiXCR on the RT-PCR reads and lists one entry per CDR3 protein. The table lists about 540,000 distinct CDR3 sequences, around a quarter of them singletons. This clonotype was detected only a few times. These records were also assigned to another study, of T cells expressing NK-cell markers. That report notes: Libraries used 5'RACE template switching adding universal primer site and UMIs. Seven HCMV-seropositive donors and one seronegative donor made up the eight sequenced donors. Anti-gamma-delta TCR antibody use in several experiments restricted sorting to alpha-beta TCR T cells. Six donors carried dominant NKG2C+ clonotypes that made up roughly 1.0-8% of their CD8+ T cells. The study left the HCMV specificity of expanded NKG2C+ T cell clones unresolved.

The TCR sequence derives from a man over 45 who received an inactivated influenza vaccine. The specimen comprised CD4+ T cells sorted from PBMCs, sampled 11 to 12 days after vaccination. The chain combines TRBV2 with TRBJ2-7; 7 bases map to TRBD1. The CDR3 DNA follows: TGTGCCAGCAGGGGGACAGTTCCCCTCTACGAGCAGTACTTC. Its protein is CASRGTVPLYEQYF.